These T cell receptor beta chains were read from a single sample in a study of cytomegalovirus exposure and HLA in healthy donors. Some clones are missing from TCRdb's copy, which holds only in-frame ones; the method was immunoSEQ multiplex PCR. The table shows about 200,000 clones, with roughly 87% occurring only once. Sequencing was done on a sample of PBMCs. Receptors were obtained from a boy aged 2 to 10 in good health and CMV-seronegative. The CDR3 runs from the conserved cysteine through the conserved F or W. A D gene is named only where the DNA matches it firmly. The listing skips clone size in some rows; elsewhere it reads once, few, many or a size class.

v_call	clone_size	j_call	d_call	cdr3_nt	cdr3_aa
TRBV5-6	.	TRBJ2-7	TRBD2	TGTGCCAGCAGCCCCCGGGGACTAGTCAACGAGCAGCACTTC	CASSPRGLVNEQHF
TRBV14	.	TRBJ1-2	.	TGTGCCAGCAGCCAAGTGGCGGGTGGCTACACCTTC	CASSQVAGGYTF
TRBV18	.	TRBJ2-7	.	TGTGCCAGCTCCGTCGGGGACATCAACTACGAGCAGTACTTC	CASSVGDINYEQYF
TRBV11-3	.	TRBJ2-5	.	TGTGCCAGCAGCCAAAGCCGGGGAGCGGTCCAAGAGACCCAGTACTTC	CASSQSRGAVQETQYF
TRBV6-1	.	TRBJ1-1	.	TGTGCCAGCAGGGGCCGTCGGTTCCAGAACACTGAAGCTTTCTTT	CASRGRRFQNTEAFF
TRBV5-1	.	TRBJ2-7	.	TGCGCCAGCAGCTTGGGTCAGGTTTCCTACGAGCAGTACTTC	CASSLGQVSYEQYF
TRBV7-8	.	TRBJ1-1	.	TGTGCCAGGTTTGGGGGGACTGAAGCTTTCTTT	CARFGGTEAFF
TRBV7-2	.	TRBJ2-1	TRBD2	TGTGCCAGCAGCTCTCGACTAGCGGGGGCGGGTAATGAGCAGTTCTTC	CASSSRLAGAGNEQFF
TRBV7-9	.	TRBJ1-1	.	TGTGCCAGCAGCTTAGTCCCGGGGAACACTGAAGCTTTCTTT	CASSLVPGNTEAFF
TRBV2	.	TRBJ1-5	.	TGTGCCAGCAGTGACAATCGTGTAGGGAGGCAGCCCCAGCATTTT	CASSDNRVGRQPQHF
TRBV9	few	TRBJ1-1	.	TGTGCCAGCAGCGTAGCTGGGAGGGACACTGAAGCTTTCTTT	CASSVAGRDTEAFF
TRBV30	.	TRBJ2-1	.	TGTGCCTGGGGGGCGGGGGCCGAGCAGTTCTTC	CAWGAGAEQFF
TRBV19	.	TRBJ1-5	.	TGTGCCAGTAGTACGGGGGGGAATGGCAATCAGCCCCAGCATTTT	CASSTGGNGNQPQHF
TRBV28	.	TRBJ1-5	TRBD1	TGTGCCAGCAGCCGGGACAGTCTTTATAGCAATCAGCCCCAGCATTTT	CASSRDSLYSNQPQHF
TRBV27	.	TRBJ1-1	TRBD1	TGTGCCAGCAGTACGGGGGACAGGGTGGCTTTCTTT	CASSTGDRVAFF
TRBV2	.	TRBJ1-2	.	TGTGCCACCCCAGAAGTAGCCCTAGTCTCTAACTATGGCTACACCTTC	CATPEVALVSNYGYTF
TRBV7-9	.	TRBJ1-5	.	TGTGCCAGCAGCTTATCCGCAGGGCACCCAAGCAATCAGCCCCAGCATTTT	CASSLSAGHPSNQPQHF
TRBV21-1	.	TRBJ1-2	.	TGTGCCAGCAGGAACTATCCCGGATGCGCCTATGGCTACACCTTC	CASRNYPGCAYGYTF
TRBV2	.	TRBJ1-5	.	TGTGCCAGCAGTGTTGGACAGCTTGGAGATCAGCCCCAGCATTTT	CASSVGQLGDQPQHF
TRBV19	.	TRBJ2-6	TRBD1	TGTGCCAGTAGTATTACCGGGACAGGGGGCTTTGGGGCCAACGTCCTGACTTTC	CASSITGTGGFGANVLTF
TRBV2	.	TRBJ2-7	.	TGTGCCAGCACGGGGGTAGGACTCGAGCAGTACTTC	CASTGVGLEQYF
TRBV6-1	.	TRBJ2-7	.	TGTGCCAGCAGTGAATTTGGTAGCGTTCCCTACGAGCAGTACTTC	CASSEFGSVPYEQYF
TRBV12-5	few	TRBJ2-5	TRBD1	TGTGCTAGTGGTTCAGGGGGAGCAGAGACCCAGTACTTC	CASGSGGAETQYF
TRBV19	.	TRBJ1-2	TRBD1	TGTGCCAGTAGTTCGAGGACAGGGGTTCACTATGGCTACACCTTC	CASSSRTGVHYGYTF
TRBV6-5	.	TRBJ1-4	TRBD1	TGTGCCAGCGCCCCCGGGACAGCTTACGAAAAACTGTTTTTT	CASAPGTAYEKLFF
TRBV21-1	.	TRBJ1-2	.	TGTGCCAGCAGCACACCCAGGGAGGACACTGAGAGGGCTTATGGCTACACCTTC	CASSTPREDTERAYGYTF
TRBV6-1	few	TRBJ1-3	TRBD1	TGTGCCAGCAGTGATCTGACAGGGGGCGCGGTGGGAAACACCATATATTTT	CASSDLTGGAVGNTIYF
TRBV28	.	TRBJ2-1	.	TGTGCCAGCAGTCCTCAGCGGTCCTACAATGAGCAGTTCTTC	CASSPQRSYNEQFF
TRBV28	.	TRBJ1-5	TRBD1	TGTGCCAGCAGTTTTATTCCAGGACAGGACCCCCATCAGCCCCAGCATTTT	CASSFIPGQDPHQPQHF
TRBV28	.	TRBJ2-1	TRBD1	TGTGCCAGCAGTCGAGGAGGGACAGGAGCAAACAATGAGCAGTTCTTC	CASSRGGTGANNEQFF
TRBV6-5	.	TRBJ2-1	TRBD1	TGTGCCAGCAGCCGGGACAGGAGCTCCTACAATGAGCAGTTCTTC	CASSRDRSSYNEQFF
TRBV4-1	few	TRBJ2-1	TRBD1	TGCGCCAGCAGCTTCACAGGGGGTTACAATGAGCAGTTCTTC	CASSFTGGYNEQFF
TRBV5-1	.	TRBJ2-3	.	TGCGCCAGCAGTCCCGGAGCAGATACGCAGTATTTT	CASSPGADTQYF
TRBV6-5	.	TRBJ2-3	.	TGTGCCAGCAGCCCCTCTGTTGATACGCAGTATTTT	CASSPSVDTQYF
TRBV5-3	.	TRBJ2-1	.	TGTGCCAGAAGCCCTGGCCGGCGGCGCCCGGACAATGAGCAGTTCTTC	CARSPGRRRPDNEQFF
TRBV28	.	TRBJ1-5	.	TGTGCCAGCAGCCCCGGGTTTCCCTCTCATCTAGGTAGCAATCAGCCCCAGCATTTT	CASSPGFPSHLGSNQPQHF
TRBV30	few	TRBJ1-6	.	TGTGCCTGGATGGGTAGCAATGATGTGGCCCTCCACTTT	CAWMGSNDVALHF
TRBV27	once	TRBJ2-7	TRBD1	TGTGCCAGCAGTTGGGGGACAGGAGCCTACGAGCAGTACTTC	CASSWGTGAYEQYF
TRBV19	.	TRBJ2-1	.	TGTGCCAGTAGTATTGGTAGTGAGCAGTTCTTC	CASSIGSEQFF
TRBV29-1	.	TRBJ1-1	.	TGCAGCGTGGCAGGGAACAACCGGAACACTGAAGCTTTCTTT	CSVAGNNRNTEAFF
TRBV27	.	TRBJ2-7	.	TGTGCCAGTTCCCAACGGGGTTTCTCCTCCTACGAGCAGTACTTC	CASSQRGFSSYEQYF
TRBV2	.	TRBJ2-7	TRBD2	TGTGCCAGCAGTGACCCCCCTAGCGGCCAGCTTTACGAGCAGTACTTC	CASSDPPSGQLYEQYF